The rows below give T cell receptor beta chains drawn from one sample of a study of cytomegalovirus exposure and HLA in healthy donors. Method: immunoSEQ multiplex PCR; TCRdb's copy keeps in-frame clones and lacks some. The sample shows around 150,000 clones, 70% to 90% of them seen only once. Source material: PBMCs. Receptor source: a woman younger than 30 in good health and CMV-seronegative. Each CDR3 is given with its conserved first and last residue. D genes are given only for firm matches. Expanded clones are given a class, and other clones once, few, many or no size at all.

V	size	D	J	CDR3	DNA
TRBV4-1	once	TRBD1	TRBJ2-1	CASSRYAPGQGGYNEQFF	TGCGCCAGCAGCCGTTACGCCCCGGGACAGGGCGGCTACAATGAGCAGTTCTTC
TRBV5-1	-	-	TRBJ2-7	CASSLDPVRSYEQYF	TGCGCCAGCAGCTTGGATCCGGTCCGGTCCTACGAGCAGTACTTC
TRBV2	-	TRBD1	TRBJ2-5	CASSEKGQHQETQYF	TGTGCCAGCAGTGAAAAGGGACAGCACCAAGAGACCCAGTACTTC
TRBV4-1	-	-	TRBJ2-3	CASSQDKSTVTDTQYF	TGCGCCAGCAGCCAAGATAAGTCTACAGTCACAGATACGCAGTATTTT
TRBV18	few	-	TRBJ1-1	CASSPSARGALNTEAFF	TGTGCCAGCTCACCCTCCGCCCGGGGGGCCTTGAACACTGAAGCTTTCTTT
TRBV28	-	TRBD2	TRBJ2-1	CASSGTSGPYNEQFF	TGTGCCAGCAGTGGGACTAGCGGCCCTTACAATGAGCAGTTCTTC
TRBV5-1	once	-	TRBJ1-2	CASTDYEANGYTF	TGCGCCAGCACCGATTATGAGGCTAATGGCTACACCTTC
TRBV9	-	TRBD2	TRBJ2-1	CASRGEGSEMGNEQFF	TGTGCCAGCAGGGGGGAGGGATCGGAAATGGGCAATGAGCAGTTCTTC
TRBV28	-	TRBD2	TRBJ2-7	CASGPQTSGSYEQYF	TGTGCCAGCGGTCCCCAGACTAGCGGGAGCTACGAGCAGTACTTC
TRBV29-1	-	-	TRBJ2-6	CSVLRGANVLTF	TGCAGCGTCCTCCGGGGGGCCAACGTCCTGACTTTC
TRBV18	-	-	TRBJ1-3	CASSPLSGSGNTIYF	TGTGCCAGCTCACCACTCAGTGGCTCTGGAAACACCATATATTTT
TRBV6-5	-	-	TRBJ2-4	CASSYSEALAKNIQYF	TGTGCCAGCAGTTACTCGGAGGCCTTAGCCAAAAACATTCAGTACTTC
TRBV5-6	-	TRBD2	TRBJ2-1	CASSWGGTHSYNEQFF	TGTGCCAGCAGCTGGGGGGGGACCCACTCCTACAATGAGCAGTTCTTC
TRBV6-5	few	TRBD2	TRBJ2-7	CASSYSRSGSVYEQYF	TGTGCCAGCAGTTACTCCCGTAGCGGGAGTGTCTACGAGCAGTACTTC
TRBV5-1	once	-	TRBJ1-4	CASSLDRAPGKLFF	TGCGCCAGCAGCTTGGACAGGGCCCCTGGCAAACTGTTTTTT
TRBV5-1	-	TRBD1	TRBJ1-2	CASSLDRQGADGYTF	TGCGCCAGCAGCTTGGACCGACAGGGGGCTGATGGCTACACCTTC
TRBV5-6	-	-	TRBJ1-6	CASSLGWATNSPLHF	TGTGCCAGCAGCTTGGGATGGGCTACTAATTCACCCCTCCACTTT
TRBV6-6	-	TRBD2	TRBJ2-7	CASSAGTSGSHEQYF	TGTGCCAGCAGTGCCGGGACTAGCGGGAGCCACGAGCAGTACTTC
TRBV7-9	once	-	TRBJ1-5	CASSWTELSNQPQHF	TGTGCCAGCAGCTGGACAGAACTTAGCAATCAGCCCCAGCATTTT
TRBV19	-	-	TRBJ1-3	CASSMVWDTIGGNTIYF	TGTGCCAGTAGTATGGTGTGGGACACCATCGGAGGAAACACCATATATTTT
TRBV19	-	TRBD2	TRBJ2-1	CASSIGSSGHNEQFF	TGTGCCAGTAGTATAGGATCTAGCGGTCACAATGAGCAGTTCTTC
TRBV9	-	-	TRBJ1-3	CASSPGNSGNTIYF	TGTGCCAGCAGCCCGGGAAATTCTGGAAACACCATATATTTT
TRBV19	-	TRBD1	TRBJ1-4	CASSPRTGVVEKLFF	TGTGCCAGTAGTCCGCGGACAGGGGTTGTTGAAAAACTGTTTTTT
TRBV5-1	few	-	TRBJ2-6	CASSLVGGPGANVLTF	TGCGCCAGCAGCTTGGTCGGAGGGCCAGGGGCCAACGTCCTGACTTTC
TRBV2	-	-	TRBJ1-5	CASSGQFQRQPQHF	TGTGCCAGCAGTGGTCAATTCCAGCGACAGCCCCAGCATTTT
TRBV28	-	-	TRBJ2-3	CASSTRESTDTQYF	TGTGCCAGCAGCACCAGGGAAAGCACAGATACGCAGTATTTT
TRBV6-6	-	-	TRBJ1-1	CASSYSGAEAFF	TGTGCCAGCAGTTACTCGGGCGCTGAAGCTTTCTTT
TRBV7-6	-	TRBD1	TRBJ1-2	CASSSGQRYGYTF	TGTGCCAGCAGCTCGGGACAGCGCTATGGCTACACCTTC
TRBV13	-	-	TRBJ1-1	CASSVRPTGNTEAFF	TGTGCCAGCAGCGTCCGGCCGACAGGGAACACTGAAGCTTTCTTT
TRBV6-5	-	-	TRBJ1-1	CASSFTRDTEAFF	TGTGCCAGCAGTTTCACCCGGGACACTGAAGCTTTCTTT
TRBV28	-	-	TRBJ2-3	CASSLREDTQYF	TGTGCCAGCAGTTTGAGAGAAGATACGCAGTATTTT
TRBV19	-	TRBD2	TRBJ2-1	CASSKQAGDRNEQFF	TGTGCCAGTAGTAAACAGGCGGGAGACCGCAATGAGCAGTTCTTC
TRBV19	once	-	TRBJ2-2	CASRRGLDTGELFF	TGTGCCAGTAGGCGAGGACTCGACACCGGGGAGCTGTTTTTT
TRBV6-5	-	TRBD1	TRBJ1-5	CASSSGTGGEPQHF	TGTGCCAGCAGTTCCGGGACAGGGGGAGAGCCCCAGCATTTT
TRBV10-2	-	-	TRBJ2-1	CASSLTYNEQFF	TGCGCCAGCAGCCTTACATACAATGAGCAGTTCTTC
TRBV5-1	-	-	TRBJ2-6	CASSPADWSGANVLTF	TGCGCCAGCAGCCCGGCCGACTGGTCTGGGGCCAACGTCCTGACTTTC
TRBV6-1	-	TRBD1	TRBJ1-5	CASRGTVNNQPQHF	TGTGCCAGCAGAGGGACAGTTAACAATCAGCCCCAGCATTTT
TRBV2	few	-	TRBJ2-7	CASSGRAGRYEQYF	TGTGCCAGCAGTGGTCGGGCAGGGCGCTACGAGCAGTACTTC
TRBV5-1	-	TRBD2	TRBJ2-5	CASSLGPGLAGGQETQYF	TGCGCCAGCAGCTTGGGACCCGGACTAGCGGGAGGGCAAGAGACCCAGTACTTC
TRBV6-4	-	-	TRBJ2-6	CASSPSAGANVLTF	TGTGCCAGCAGTCCTTCTGCTGGGGCCAACGTCCTGACTTTC
TRBV18	-	-	TRBJ1-4	CASSPPDKEKLFF	TGTGCCAGCTCCCCCCCTGACAAGGAAAAACTGTTTTTT
TRBV7-9	-	-	TRBJ2-7	CASSLAMGQAYEQYF	TGTGCCAGCAGCTTAGCCATGGGACAAGCCTACGAGCAGTACTTC
TRBV28	-	-	TRBJ1-1	CASSLINRQAFF	TGTGCCAGCAGTTTGATAAACAGGCAAGCTTTCTTT
TRBV19	-	TRBD1	TRBJ1-4	CASSSGQGEKLFF	TGTGCCAGTAGTAGTGGACAGGGTGAAAAACTGTTTTTT
TRBV29-1	-	-	TRBJ1-5	CSVGYRALNSNQPQHF	TGCAGCGTTGGGTACAGGGCACTAAATAGCAATCAGCCCCAGCATTTT